This T cell receptor beta chain came from a study of metastatic and nonmetastatic thyroid tumors (dated by TCRdb to the early 2020s). Notes on the research overall: For patients with malignant and with benign thyroid disease, the researchers compared repertoires between peripheral blood samples and tumor or nodule tissue samples.

On the study overall, not on this receptor specifically: TCR beta diversity was reported as significantly higher in malignant tumors than in benign nodules, in both blood and tumor samples.

This clone appeared many times. The target of this receptor is not known. No qualities accompany the bases; no much larger clone lies one base away. Before undergoing thyroid surgery, none of the patients had been given any kind of treatment. Using T-cell receptor beta sequencing, the researchers looked back retrospectively at clinical samples from patients, gathered between about 2011 and 2018. The library was generated by PCR. Instrument used: Illumina HiSeq 4000. The TCR beta-chain CDR3 region of each patient was profiled by high-throughput sequencing. The authors' analysis ran thus. Drawing on CDR3 differences between clinicopathological groups, the researchers built a classifier meant to tell apart patients with distant-metastatic papillary thyroid cancer. To measure repertoire diversity the researchers used the Shannon index, while the Morisita-Horn index served to gauge how similar the tumor and blood repertoires were. Using fastp trimming at Q25 and MiXCR clonotype assembly, TCRdb reanalyzed the public sequencing data and kept in-frame beta chains. V and J calls and clone size were set by TCRdb, not the authors. This sample has some 30,000 clones in its table, and about 10% of those were observed once. Of the sample, roughly a sixth is held by the ten largest clones.

CDR1 and CDR2 (SGDLS, YYNGEE) derive from the germline V gene. The CDR3 goes from the cysteine to the phenylalanine over 16 residues. Left in the record is the CDR3 DNA by itself, 48 bases read in frame from the first base. Here V drops 4 bases and J drops 4 bases, and the junction holds 11 bases not matched to any gene. The clonotype comes from a female donor with papillary thyroid cancer or a benign thyroid nodule (not recorded which). Some clones in this sample may be carry-over from other donors' samples. Sample: blood. Recombination joined TRBV9 with TRBJ1-2; 9 central nucleotides agree with TRBD1. The CDR3 reads as follows: CASSPGTGRPSYGYTF. At the DNA level, the sequence is TGTGCCAGCAGCCCAGGGACAGGGCGTCCTTCCTATGGCTACACCTTC.